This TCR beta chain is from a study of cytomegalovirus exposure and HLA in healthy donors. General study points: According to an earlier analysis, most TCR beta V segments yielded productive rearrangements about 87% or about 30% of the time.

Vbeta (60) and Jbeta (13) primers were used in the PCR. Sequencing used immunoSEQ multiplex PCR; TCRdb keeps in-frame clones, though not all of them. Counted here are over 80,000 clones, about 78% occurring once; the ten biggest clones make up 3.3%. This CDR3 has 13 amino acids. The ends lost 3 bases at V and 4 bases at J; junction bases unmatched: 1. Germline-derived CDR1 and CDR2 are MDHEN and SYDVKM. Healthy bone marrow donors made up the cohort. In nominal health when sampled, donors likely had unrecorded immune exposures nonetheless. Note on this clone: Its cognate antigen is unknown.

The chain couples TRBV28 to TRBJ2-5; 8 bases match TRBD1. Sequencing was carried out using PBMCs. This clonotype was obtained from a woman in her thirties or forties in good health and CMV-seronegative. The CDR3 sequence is CASSFQGAETQYF. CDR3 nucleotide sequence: TGTGCCAGCAGTTTTCAGGGGGCAGAGACCCAGTACTTC.